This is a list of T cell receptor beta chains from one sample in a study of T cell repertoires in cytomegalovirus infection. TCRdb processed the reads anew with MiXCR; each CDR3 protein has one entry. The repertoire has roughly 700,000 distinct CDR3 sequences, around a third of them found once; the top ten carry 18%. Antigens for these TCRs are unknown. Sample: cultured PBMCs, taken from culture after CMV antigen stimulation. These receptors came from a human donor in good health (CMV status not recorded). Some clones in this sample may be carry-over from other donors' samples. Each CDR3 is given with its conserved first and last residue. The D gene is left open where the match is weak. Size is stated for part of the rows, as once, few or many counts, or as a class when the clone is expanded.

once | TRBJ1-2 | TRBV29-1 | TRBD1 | TGCAGCGTTGAACCCGAGACAGGGCATGGCTACACCTTC | CSVEPETGHGYTF
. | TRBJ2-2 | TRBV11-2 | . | TGTGCCAGCAGCTTAGAGGGCAGGTCGGGGGAGCTGTTTTTT | CASSLEGRSGELFF
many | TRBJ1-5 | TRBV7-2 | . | TGTGCCAGCAGCCTTCTTCCGGGATCACCTAATCAGCCCCAGCATTTT | CASSLLPGSPNQPQHF
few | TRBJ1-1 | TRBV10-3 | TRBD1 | TGTGCCATCAGAGCCCCCCCGGGACAGGGGATGAACACTGAAGCTTTCTTT | CAIRAPPGQGMNTEAFF
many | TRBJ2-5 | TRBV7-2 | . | TGTGCCAGCAGCCGGAGGGGCGCCCTACAAGAGACCCAGTACTTC | CASSRRGALQETQYF
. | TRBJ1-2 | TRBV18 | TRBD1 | TGTGCCAGCTCACCAGGACAGGAACAACGCGGTTATGGCTACACCTTC | CASSPGQEQRGYGYTF
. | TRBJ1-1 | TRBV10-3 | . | TGTGCCATCAGTGGGGATGAGGGGAGGTCTTTCTTT | CAISGDEGRSFF
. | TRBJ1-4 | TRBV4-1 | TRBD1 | TGCGCCAGCAGCCATCCAGGGGGCGCGGGTGAAAAACTGTTTTTT | CASSHPGGAGEKLFF
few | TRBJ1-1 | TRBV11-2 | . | TGTGCCAGCAGCGTGGGGTACTACATGAACACTGAAGCTTTCTTT | CASSVGYYMNTEAFF
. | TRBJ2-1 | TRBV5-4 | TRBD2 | TGTGCCAGCAGGCGAAATAGCGGGGGGGATATCGATGAGCAGTTCTTC | CASRRNSGGDIDEQFF
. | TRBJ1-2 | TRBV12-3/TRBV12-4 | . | TGTGCCAGCAGTTCGTTCAGAGAAGGGGGGGGAGGCTACACCTTC | CASSSFREGGGGYTF
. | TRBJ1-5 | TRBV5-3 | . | TGTGCCAGCAGCTCCTGGTCGGGGGATCGAGACCAGCCCCAGCATTTT | CASSSWSGDRDQPQHF
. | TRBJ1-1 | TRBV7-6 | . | TGTGCCAGCAGTTTTGGGGTTCCCGCTGAAGCTTTCTTT | CASSFGVPAEAFF
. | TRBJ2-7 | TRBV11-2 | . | TGTGCCAGCAGCTTTGGGGCCGGGACAAACCTCTACGAGCAGTACTTC | CASSFGAGTNLYEQYF
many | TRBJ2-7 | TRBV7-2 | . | TGTGCCAGCAGCTTGGCAGGCGGGGATTACTACGAGCAGTACTTC | CASSLAGGDYYEQYF
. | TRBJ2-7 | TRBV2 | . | TGTGCCAGCACCCCTGGCTCCTACGAGCAGTACTTC | CASTPGSYEQYF
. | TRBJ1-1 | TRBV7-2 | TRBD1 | TGTGCCAGCAGCCCAGACAGGGTTAGAACTGAAGCTTTCTTT | CASSPDRVRTEAFF
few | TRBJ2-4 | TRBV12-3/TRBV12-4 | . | TGTGCCAGCAGCTTACATCAGCTTGGCAAAAACATTCAGTACTTC | CASSLHQLGKNIQYF
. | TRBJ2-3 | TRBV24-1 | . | TGTGCCACCGGGGGGATCAGAGCGGGCACGCAGTATTTT | CATGGIRAGTQYF
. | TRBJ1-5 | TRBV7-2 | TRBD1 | TGTGCCAGCAGCACAGGGGCAGCCTTCAATCAGCCCCAGCATTTT | CASSTGAAFNQPQHF
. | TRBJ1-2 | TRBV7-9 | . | TGTGCCAGCAGCTCCACTGGGACCCGGGAGGCTAACTATGGCTACACCTTC | CASSSTGTREANYGYTF
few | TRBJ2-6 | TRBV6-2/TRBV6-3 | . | TGTGCCAGCAGTTATGGCAACCTGGTGGCCAACGTCCTGACTTTC | CASSYGNLVANVLTF
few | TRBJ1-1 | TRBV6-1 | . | TGTGCCAGCAGTTATTCATCGAAGAGAAGATACGCTGAAGCTTTCTTT | CASSYSSKRRYAEAFF
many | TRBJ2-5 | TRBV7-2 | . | TGTGCCAGCAGCGCCCAGAGAACCCAAGAGACCCAGTACTTC | CASSAQRTQETQYF
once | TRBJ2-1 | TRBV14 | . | TGTGCCAGCAGCCAAGGGCTAACCGGAAGACTTGGTATCCATGAGCAGTTCTTC | CASSQGLTGRLGIHEQFF
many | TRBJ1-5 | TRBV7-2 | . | TGTGCCAGCAGCTTAGGGTCAGGGGATCAGCCCCAGCATTTT | CASSLGSGDQPQHF
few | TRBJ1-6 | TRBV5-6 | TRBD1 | TGTGCCAGCAGCTTGGCCTGGGCTCAGGGGGCTAATTCACCCCTCCACTTT | CASSLAWAQGANSPLHF
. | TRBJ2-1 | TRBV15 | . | TGTGCCACCAGCAGAGATCTGTCCCCCAATGAGCAGTTCTTC | CATSRDLSPNEQFF
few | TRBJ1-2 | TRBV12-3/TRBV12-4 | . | TGTGCCAGCACCTTCGGGGGATACTATGGCTACACCTTC | CASTFGGYYGYTF
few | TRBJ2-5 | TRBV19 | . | TGTGCCAGTAGTGGGGAAGGGCAAGAGACCCAGTACTTC | CASSGEGQETQYF
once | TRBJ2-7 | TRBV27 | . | TGTGCCAGCAGATCGGGACCCTACGAGCAGTACTTC | CASRSGPYEQYF
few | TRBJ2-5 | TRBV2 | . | TGTGCCAGCCGACGGTCACTCGGAGAGACCCAGTACTTC | CASRRSLGETQYF